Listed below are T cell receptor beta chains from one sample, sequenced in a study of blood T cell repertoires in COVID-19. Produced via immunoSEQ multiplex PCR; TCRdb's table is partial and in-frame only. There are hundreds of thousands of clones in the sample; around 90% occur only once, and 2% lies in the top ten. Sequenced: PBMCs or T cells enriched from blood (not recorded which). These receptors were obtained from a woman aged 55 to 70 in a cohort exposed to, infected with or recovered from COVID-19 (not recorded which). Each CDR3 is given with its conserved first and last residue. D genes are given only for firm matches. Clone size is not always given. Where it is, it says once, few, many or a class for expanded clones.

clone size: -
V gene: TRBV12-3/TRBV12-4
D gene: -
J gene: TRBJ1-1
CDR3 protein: CASSLRGIEAFF
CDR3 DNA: TGTGCCAGCAGTTTACGCGGGATTGAAGCTTTCTTT

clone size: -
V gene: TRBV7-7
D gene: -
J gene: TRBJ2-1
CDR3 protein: CASSLGGRGGEQFF
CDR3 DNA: TGTGCTAGCAGCTTAGGGGGGAGGGGAGGTGAGCAGTTCTTC

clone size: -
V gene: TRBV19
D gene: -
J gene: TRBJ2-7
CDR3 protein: CASRQTGSSYEQYF
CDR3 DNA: TGTGCCAGTAGGCAGACGGGTTCCTCCTACGAGCAGTACTTC

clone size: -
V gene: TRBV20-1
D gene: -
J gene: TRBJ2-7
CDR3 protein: CSAREVYEQYF
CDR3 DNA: TGCAGTGCGCGAGAGGTTTACGAGCAGTACTTC

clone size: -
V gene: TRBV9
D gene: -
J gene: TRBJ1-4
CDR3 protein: CASSPQGFNEKLFF
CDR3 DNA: TGTGCCAGCAGCCCCCAGGGCTTTAATGAAAAACTGTTTTTT

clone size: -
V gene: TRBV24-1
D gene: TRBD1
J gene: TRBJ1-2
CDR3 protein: CATSPGGRYGYTF
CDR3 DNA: TGTGCCACCAGTCCAGGGGGAAGGTATGGCTACACCTTC

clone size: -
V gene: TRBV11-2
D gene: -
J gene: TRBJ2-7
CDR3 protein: CASSLDGTGSYEQYF
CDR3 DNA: TGTGCCAGCAGCTTAGATGGTACGGGCTCCTACGAGCAGTACTTC

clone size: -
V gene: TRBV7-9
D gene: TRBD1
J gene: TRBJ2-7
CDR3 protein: CASSWPGQSSYEQYF
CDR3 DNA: TGTGCCAGCAGCTGGCCGGGACAGAGCTCCTACGAGCAGTACTTC

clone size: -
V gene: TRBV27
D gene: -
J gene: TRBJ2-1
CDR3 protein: CASSLFGGPYNEQFF
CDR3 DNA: TGTGCCAGCAGTTTATTTGGGGGCCCCTACAATGAGCAGTTCTTC

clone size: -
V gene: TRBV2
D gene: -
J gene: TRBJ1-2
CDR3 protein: CASSDSADYGYTF
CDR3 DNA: TGTGCCAGCAGTGATTCGGCGGACTATGGCTACACCTTC

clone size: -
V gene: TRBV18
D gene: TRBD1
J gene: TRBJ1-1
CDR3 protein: CASSPRGQMNTEAFF
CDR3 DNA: TGTGCCAGCTCACCCCGGGGACAGATGAACACTGAAGCTTTCTTT

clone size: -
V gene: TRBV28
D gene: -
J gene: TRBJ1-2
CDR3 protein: CASSTGPGGVGYYGYTF
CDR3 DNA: TGTGCCAGCAGTACGGGCCCCGGGGGAGTGGGTTACTATGGCTACACCTTC

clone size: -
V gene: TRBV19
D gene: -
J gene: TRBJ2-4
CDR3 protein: CASSPPKRLAKNIQYF
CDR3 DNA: TGTGCCAGTAGTCCCCCGAAGAGGCTAGCCAAAAACATTCAGTACTTC

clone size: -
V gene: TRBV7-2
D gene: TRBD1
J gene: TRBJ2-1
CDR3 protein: CASSSRGQQYNEQFF
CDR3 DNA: TGTGCCAGCAGCTCCAGGGGGCAGCAGTACAATGAGCAGTTCTTC

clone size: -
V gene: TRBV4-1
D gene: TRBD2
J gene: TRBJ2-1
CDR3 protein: CASSQAPSGRSYNEQFF
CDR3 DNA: TGCGCCAGCAGCCAAGCACCTAGCGGGAGGTCCTACAATGAGCAGTTCTTC

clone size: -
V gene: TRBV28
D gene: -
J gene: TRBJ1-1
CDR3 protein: CASSYRDEAFF
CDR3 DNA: TGTGCCAGCAGTTACAGGGATGAAGCTTTCTTT

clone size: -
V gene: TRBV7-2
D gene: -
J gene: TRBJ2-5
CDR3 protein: CASSLAGLKETQYF
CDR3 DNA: TGTGCCAGCAGCTTAGCGGGACTTAAAGAGACCCAGTACTTC

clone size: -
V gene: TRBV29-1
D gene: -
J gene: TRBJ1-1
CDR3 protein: CSAYTWGGNTEAFF
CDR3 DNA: TGCAGCGCCTACACTTGGGGGGGGAACACTGAAGCTTTCTTT

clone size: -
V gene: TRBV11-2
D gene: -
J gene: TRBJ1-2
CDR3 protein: CASSLRLRGYGYTF
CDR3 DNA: TGTGCCAGCAGCTTGCGCCTAAGAGGCTATGGCTACACCTTC

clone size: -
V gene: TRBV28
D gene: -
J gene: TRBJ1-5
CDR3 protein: CASNTPYQPQHF
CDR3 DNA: TGTGCCAGCAACACCCCCTATCAGCCCCAGCATTTT

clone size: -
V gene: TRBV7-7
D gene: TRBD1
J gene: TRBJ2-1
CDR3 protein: CASSSSTGPYNEQFF
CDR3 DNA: TGTGCTAGCAGCTCCTCGACAGGGCCATACAATGAGCAGTTCTTC

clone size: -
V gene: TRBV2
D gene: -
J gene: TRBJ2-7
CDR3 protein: CAGGRGYEQYF
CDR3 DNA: TGTGCCGGAGGGAGGGGGTACGAGCAGTACTTC

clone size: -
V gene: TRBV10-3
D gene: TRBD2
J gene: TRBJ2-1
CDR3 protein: CAISGRLAGYYNEQFF
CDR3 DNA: TGTGCCATCAGTGGCAGACTAGCGGGATACTACAATGAGCAGTTCTTC

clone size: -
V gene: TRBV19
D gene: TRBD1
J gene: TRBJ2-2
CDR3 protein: CASSIQGGGSGELFF
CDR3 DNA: TGTGCCAGTAGTATCCAAGGGGGCGGGTCCGGGGAGCTGTTTTTT

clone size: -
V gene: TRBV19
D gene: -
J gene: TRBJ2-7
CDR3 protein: CASSGQGSHEQYF
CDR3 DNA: TGTGCCAGTAGTGGGCAGGGGAGCCACGAGCAGTACTTC

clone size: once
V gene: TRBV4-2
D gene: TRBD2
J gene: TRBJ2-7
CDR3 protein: CASSQEIPGLAGDLRRYEQYF
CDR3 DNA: TGTGCCAGCAGCCAAGAAATACCGGGACTAGCGGGAGATCTCAGAAGGTACGAGCAGTACTTC

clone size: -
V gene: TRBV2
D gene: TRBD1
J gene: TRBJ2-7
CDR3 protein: CASSEDRGTYEQYF
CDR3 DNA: TGTGCCAGCAGTGAGGACAGGGGTACCTACGAGCAGTACTTC

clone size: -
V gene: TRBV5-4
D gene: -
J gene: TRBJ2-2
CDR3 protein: CASSFPDTGELFF
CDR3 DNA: TGTGCCAGCAGCTTTCCAGACACCGGGGAGCTGTTTTTT

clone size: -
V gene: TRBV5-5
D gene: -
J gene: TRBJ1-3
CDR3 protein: CASRRDFHSGNTIYF
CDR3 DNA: TGTGCCAGCAGGAGGGACTTCCACTCTGGAAACACCATATATTTT